A single sample gave rise to the 9 T cell receptor beta chains below, sequenced in a study of human thymus T cells. The method was immunoSEQ multiplex PCR; TCRdb's version includes in-frame clones alone and lacks a portion of them. This table holds approximately 46,000 clones, roughly 94% found once. Sequencing used blood. Receptors originate from a girl less than two years old with a congenital heart defect but otherwise immunologically healthy.

The J gene is TRBJ2-2, the V gene TRBV6-5, with D unresolved. This CDR3 contains 14 residues. V was clipped by 6 bases and J by 5 bases, with 13 bases between them. Germline V gives CDR1 MNHEY, CDR2 SVGAGI. The CDR3 here is CASSSWWGTGELFF. The DNA for the CDR3 is TGTGCCAGCAGCTCTTGGTGGGGTACCGGGGAGCTGTTTTTT.

J is TRBJ2-5 and V is TRBV30; 8 bases are a match to TRBD2. The CDR3 totals 15 residues. The V segment lost 0 bases and the J segment 1 base; nucleotides outside the gene matches: 4. The germline gives CDR1 GTSNPN, CDR2 SVGIG (reference sequence). The CDR3 is CAWSVAGAPQETQYF. CDR3 nucleotides: TGTGCCTGGAGTGTAGCGGGAGCCCCCCAAGAGACCCAGTACTTC.

This clone was observed a few times. The J gene is TRBJ1-1, the V gene TRBV12-5; no definite D call. This CDR3 has 12 amino acids. V dropped 1 base and J dropped 4 bases, with 4 bases sitting between them. Germline CDR1 reads LGHNT; CDR2 reads FRNRAP. CDR3 region: CASGLGGTEAFF. For the CDR3, the DNA is TGTGCTAGTGGTTTGGGGGGCACTGAAGCTTTCTTT. Full variable domain (outside the CDR3, taken from reference TRBV12-5 and TRBJ1-1): DARVTQTPRHKVTEMGQEVTMRCQPILGHNTVFWYRQTMMQGLELLAYFRNRAPLDDSGMPKDRFSAEMPDATLATLKIQPSEPRDSAVYFCASGLGGTEAFFGQGTRLTVV.

The chain employs TRBV28 and TRBJ2-1; D call uncertain. The germline V gene has CDR1 MDHEN and CDR2 SYDVKM. The CDR3 is 16 residues long. Trimming cost V 4 bases and J 2 bases, with 15 bases left between them. CDR3 coding DNA: TGTGCCAGCAGTTCCTCGGCGAGTATCACCTACAATGAGCAGTTCTTC. Translated: CASSSSASITYNEQFF.

This clone has more than one count but fewer than ten. The rearrangement joins TRBV6-1 to TRBJ1-1; D ambiguous. CDR1 MNHNS and CDR2 SASEGT come from the germline V gene. This CDR3 spans 14 amino acids. Trimming took off 6 bases at V and 1 base at J, with 12 bases between the two ends. CDR3 protein: CASRGGPGNTEAFF. The CDR3 nucleotides are TGTGCCAGCAGAGGCGGTCCGGGGAACACTGAAGCTTTCTTT.

The V gene is TRBV5-6, the J gene TRBJ1-2; D is perhaps TRBD1 (6 bases). The V gene lost 3 bases and the J gene lost 7 bases, with 16 bases spanning the gap. This CDR3 is built from 14 residues. Germline V lookup: CDR1 SGHDT, CDR2 YYEEEE. DNA of the CDR3: TGTGCCAGCAGCTGGGGGGCTTCGGGTGCTGGCTACACCTTC. Translated, it gives CASSWGASGAGYTF.

The chain combines TRBV4-1 with TRBJ1-4; no definite D call. CDR3 length equals 14 residues. Trimming removed 2 bases at V and 2 bases at J, with 6 bases between. Germline-derived CDR1 and CDR2 are MGHRA and YSYEKL. CDR3 residues: CASSQRPTNEKLFF. In DNA form, the CDR3 reads TGCGCCAGCAGCCAACGCCCCACTAATGAAAAACTGTTTTTT.

J is TRBJ1-1 and V is TRBV6-5; D is perhaps TRBD1 (5 bases). The CDR3 covers 12 residues. V lost 2 bases and J lost 7, with 8 bases in between. Germline CDR1 is MNHEY and CDR2 is SVGAGI. CDR3 sequence reads: CASSYGQGEAFF. CDR3 nucleotide sequence: TGTGCCAGCAGTTACGGGCAGGGTGAAGCTTTCTTT.

The chain recombines TRBV7-3 with TRBJ1-1; no reliable D call. The V end lost 0 bases, the J end lost 0 bases, and 8 bases lay between the germline ends. CDR3 length: 15 amino acids. Germline CDR1 reads SGHTA; CDR2 reads FQGTGA. As DNA, the CDR3 is TGTGCCAGCAGCTTAACTGGATTGATGAACACTGAAGCTTTCTTT. It yields the protein CASSLTGLMNTEAFF.